This T cell receptor (beta chain) originates from a study of blood T cell repertoires in COVID-19. Across the whole study: Acute and convalescent COVID-19 specimens originated in the United States, Italy and Spain. Sources were T cells, B-cell-depleted T cells, or PBMCs; the material itself was cDNA or gDNA.

Original processing methods: From reference gene primer amplification, estimates of nucleated cell counts were derived. Profiling relied on immunoSEQ multiplex PCR, and the TCRdb table lists in-frame clones only, not all of them. Clonal size and the V and J genes are those of that table, whereas D and trimming came from the DNA. The sample shows hundreds of thousands of clones, roughly 85% of them seen only once. The CDR3 contains 12 residues. Germline values: CDR1 LGHDT, CDR2 YNNKEL (reference sequence). Germline trimming cut 8 bases from V and 7 bases from J; bases unmatched to any gene: 2. V gene TRBV3-1 (or the pseudogene TRBV3-2) combines with J gene TRBJ1-4, with 9 bases matching TRBD1. The receptor's source is a man in his forties or fifties with active or convalescent COVID-19. The sample was peripheral blood. The CDR3 coding sequence is TGTGCCAGCCGGGACAGGGTTGAAAAACTGTTTTTT. Translating it yields CASRDRVEKLFF.